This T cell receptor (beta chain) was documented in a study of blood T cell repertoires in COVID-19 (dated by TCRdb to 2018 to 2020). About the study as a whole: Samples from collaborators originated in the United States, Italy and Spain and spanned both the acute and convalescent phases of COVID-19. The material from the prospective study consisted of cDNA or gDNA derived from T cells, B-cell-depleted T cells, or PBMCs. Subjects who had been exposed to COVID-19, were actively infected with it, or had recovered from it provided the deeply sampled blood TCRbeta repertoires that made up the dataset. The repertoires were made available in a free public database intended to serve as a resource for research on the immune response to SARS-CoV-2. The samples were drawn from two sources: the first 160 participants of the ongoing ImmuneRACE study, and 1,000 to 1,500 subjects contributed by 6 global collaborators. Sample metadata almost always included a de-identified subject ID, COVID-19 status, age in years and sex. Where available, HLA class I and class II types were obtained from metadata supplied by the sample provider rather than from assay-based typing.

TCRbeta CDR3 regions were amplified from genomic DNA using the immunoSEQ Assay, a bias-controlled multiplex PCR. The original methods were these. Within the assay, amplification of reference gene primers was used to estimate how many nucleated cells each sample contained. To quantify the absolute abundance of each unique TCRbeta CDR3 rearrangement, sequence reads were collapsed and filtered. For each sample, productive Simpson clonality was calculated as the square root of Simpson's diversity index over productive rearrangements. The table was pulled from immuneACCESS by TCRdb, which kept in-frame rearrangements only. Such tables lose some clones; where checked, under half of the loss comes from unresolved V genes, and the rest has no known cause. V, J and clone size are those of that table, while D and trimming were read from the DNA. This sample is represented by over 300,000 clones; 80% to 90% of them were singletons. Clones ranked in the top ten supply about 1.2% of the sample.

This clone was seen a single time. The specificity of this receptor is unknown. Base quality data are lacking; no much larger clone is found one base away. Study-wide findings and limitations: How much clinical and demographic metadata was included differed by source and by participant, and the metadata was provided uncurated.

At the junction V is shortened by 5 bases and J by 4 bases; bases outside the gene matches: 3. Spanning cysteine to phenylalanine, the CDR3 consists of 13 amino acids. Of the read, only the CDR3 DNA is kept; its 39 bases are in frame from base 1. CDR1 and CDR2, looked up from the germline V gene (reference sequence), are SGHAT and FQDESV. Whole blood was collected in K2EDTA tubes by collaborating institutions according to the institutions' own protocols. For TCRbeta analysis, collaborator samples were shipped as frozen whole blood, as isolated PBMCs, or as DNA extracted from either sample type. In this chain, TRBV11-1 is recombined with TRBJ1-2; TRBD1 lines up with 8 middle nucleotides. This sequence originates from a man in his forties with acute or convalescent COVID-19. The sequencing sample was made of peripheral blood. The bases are TGTGCCAGCAGCACCGACAGGGGCTATGGCTACACCTTC. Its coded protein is CASSTDRGYGYTF. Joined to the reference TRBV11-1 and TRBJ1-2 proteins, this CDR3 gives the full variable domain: EAEVAQSPRYKITEKSQAVAFWCDPISGHATLYWYRQILGQGPELLVQFQDESVVDDSQLPKDRFSAERLKGVDSTLKIQPAELGDSAMYLCASSTDRGYGYTFGSGTRLTVV.